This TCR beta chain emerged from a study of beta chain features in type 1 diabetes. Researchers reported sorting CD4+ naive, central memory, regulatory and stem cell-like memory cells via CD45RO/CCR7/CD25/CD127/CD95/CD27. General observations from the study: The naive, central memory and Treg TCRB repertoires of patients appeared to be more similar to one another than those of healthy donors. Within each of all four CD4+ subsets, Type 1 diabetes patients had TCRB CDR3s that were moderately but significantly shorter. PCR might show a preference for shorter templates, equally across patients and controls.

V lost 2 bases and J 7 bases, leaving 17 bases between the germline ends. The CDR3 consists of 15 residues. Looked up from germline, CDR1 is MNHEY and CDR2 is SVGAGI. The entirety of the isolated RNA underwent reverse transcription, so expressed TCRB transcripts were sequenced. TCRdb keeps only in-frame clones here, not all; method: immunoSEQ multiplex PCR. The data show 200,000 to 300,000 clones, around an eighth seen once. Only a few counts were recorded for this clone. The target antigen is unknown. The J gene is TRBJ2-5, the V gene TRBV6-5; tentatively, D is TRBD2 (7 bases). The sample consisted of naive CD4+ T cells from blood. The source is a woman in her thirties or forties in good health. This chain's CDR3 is CASSYDNREGGTQYF. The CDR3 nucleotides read TGTGCCAGCAGTTACGATAACAGGGAGGGTGGGACCCAGTACTTC.